The 17 T cell receptor beta chains below all came from one sample that was sequenced in a study of blood T cells in healthy people across ages. The use of a sample-barcoded 5' primer and a J-beta primer mix characterized a second PCR of 7 to 11 cycles. In TCRdb, the 5' RACE reads were re-called with MiXCR into one record per CDR3 protein. The sample records 1.5 million to 2 million distinct CDR3 sequences, just under 50% being singletons. Sequencing input: blood. The receptors stem from a woman between 40 and 55 years old in good health.

The table lists this clonotype with a few counts. The rearrangement uses TRBV4-2 and TRBJ2-5, with a possible D match to TRBD1 (6 bases). Trimming cost V 5 bases and J 2 bases, with 15 bases left between them. Germline loops: CDR1 LGHNA, CDR2 YNFKEQ. This CDR3 is 15 amino acids long. CDR3: CASSEPGEGQETQYF. The CDR3 coding sequence is TGTGCCAGCAGCGAACCAGGGGAAGGACAAGAGACCCAGTACTTC.

V usage is TRBV18 and J usage is TRBJ1-2, with a tentative D call TRBD1 (5 bases). From germline, CDR1 is KGHSH and CDR2 LQKENI. The CDR3 totals 16 residues. With 5 bases removed from V and 4 bases from J, the gap between germline ends came to 20 bases. The CDR3 DNA sequence: TGTGCCAGCTCATCTTACCTCGGGACGGAAGGCTATGGCTACACCTTC. This sequence encodes CASSSYLGTEGYGYTF.

This clonotype has more than one count but fewer than ten. This chain links TRBV9 with TRBJ2-3; D tentatively reads TRBD1 or TRBD2 (6 bases each). The CDR3 is 15 residues long. The V end was cut by 3 bases, the J end by 4 bases, with 15 bases between. Germline V gene data show CDR1 as SGDLS and CDR2 as YYNGEE. The CDR3 sequence is CASSDGGLQADTQYF. The DNA for the CDR3 is TGTGCCAGCAGCGACGGGGGCCTCCAGGCAGATACGCAGTATTTT.

The chain links TRBV12-5 to TRBJ2-3; D is unresolved. Trimming took off 7 bases at V and 2 bases at J, with 13 bases between the two ends. The length of the CDR3 is 14 residues. Germline V gene lookup returns CDR1 LGHNT and CDR2 FRNRAP. CDR3 DNA sequence: TGTGCTAGTGCCCCCTCGGCCTCCACAGATACGCAGTATTTT. Translated: CASAPSASTDTQYF.

The J gene is TRBJ2-3, the V gene TRBV20-1; D is possibly TRBD2 (5 bases). The V gene's germline CDR1 is DFQATT and CDR2 SNEGSKA (reference sequence). V was pared by 6 bases and J by 14 bases, with 21 bases between. This CDR3 contains 12 residues. This chain's CDR3 is CSAQHRLSYAYF. The CDR3 DNA reads TGCAGTGCCCAACACCGACTATCATACGCGTATTTT.

This clonotype was observed once. This chain connects TRBV7-9 to TRBJ2-3, with D possibly matching TRBD2 (5 bases). V was pared by 3 bases and J by 2 bases, with 15 bases between. The CDR3 loop spans 16 amino acids. Germline V gene data show CDR1 as SEHNR and CDR2 as FQNEAQ (reference sequence). The CDR3 DNA reads TGTGCCAGCAGCTTGGATGGAGGACTGAACACAGATACGCAGTATTTT. Its translation: CASSLDGGLNTDTQYF.

The chain joins TRBV7-9 to TRBJ2-1; 10 nucleotides align to TRBD2. Germline V gives CDR1 SEHNR, CDR2 FQNEAQ (reference sequence). Germline trimming cut 5 bases from V and 6 bases from J; bases unmatched to any gene: 13. The CDR3 covers 17 residues. The CDR3 here is CASSDQPSGGRGNEQFF. Written as DNA, the CDR3 is TGTGCCAGCAGCGATCAACCTAGCGGGGGAAGGGGCAATGAGCAGTTCTTC. Based on the CDR3 plus reference TRBV7-9 and TRBJ2-1, the full variable domain is DTGVSQNPRHKITKRGQNVTFRCDPISEHNRLYWYRQTLGQGPEFLTYFQNEAQLEKSRLLSDRFSAERPKGSFSTLEIQRTEQGDSAMYLCASSDQPSGGRGNEQFFGPGTRLTVL.

This clonotype was seen a few times. The V call is TRBV27, the J call TRBJ2-2, with D unresolved. Per germline, CDR1 MNHEY and CDR2 SMNVEV (reference sequence). V was pared by 0 bases and J by 0 bases, with 2 bases between. This CDR3 is built from 14 residues. The chain's CDR3 is CASSLSPNTGELFF. CDR3 coding DNA: TGTGCCAGCAGTTTATCCCCGAACACCGGGGAGCTGTTTTTT.

This clonotype was seen only a few times. V usage is TRBV29-1 and J usage is TRBJ2-1; 13 bases align to TRBD2. This CDR3 contains 12 residues. Germline V gene sequence: CDR1 SQVTM, CDR2 ANQGSEA. J was trimmed by 9 bases and V by 6 bases; bases with no gene match: 2. Written as DNA, the CDR3 is TGCAGCGTACGGACTAGCGGGAGTGAGCAGTTCTTC. Protein product: CSVRTSGSEQFF.

The genes are TRBV20-1 and TRBJ2-5, with D possibly TRBD1 on 8 matching bases. V was clipped by 3 bases and J by 11 bases, with 22 bases between them. Germline V gene lookup returns CDR1 DFQATT and CDR2 SNEGSKA (reference sequence). The CDR3 extends over 14 amino acids. CDR3: CSARTGEGYNEQYF. In DNA, the CDR3 is TGCAGTGCTAGGACAGGGGAGGGCTACAATGAGCAGTACTTC.

This rearrangement joins TRBV4-3 to TRBJ2-1; TRBD1 agrees at 7 bases. The CDR3 is 16 residues long. Trimming removed 4 bases from V and 13 bases from J; junction bases left unmatched: 19. Germline lookup yields CDR1 LGHNA and CDR2 YSLEER. In nucleotides, the CDR3 is TGCGCCAGCAGCCTAAAGACAGGGAGCGCCACAAGTGAACAGTTCTTC. It specifies CASSLKTGSATSEQFF.

There are a few counts of this clonotype. The chain carries TRBV5-1 and TRBJ2-5; D gene unclear. With 0 bases removed from V and 5 bases from J, the gap between germline ends came to 11 bases. Germline assignment: CDR1 SGHRS and CDR2 YFSETQ. CDR3 size: 14 residues. CDR3 DNA sequence: TGCGCCAGCAGCTTGGGCGACTTCATGGAGACCCAGTACTTC. It yields the protein CASSLGDFMETQYF.

The sample holds one count of this clonotype. Here the CDR3 DNA reads TGTGCCAGCAGAGAACACGGGACAGATGAAGCTTTCTTT. This codes for CASREHGTDEAFF. J is TRBJ1-1 and V is TRBV6-6; 7 bases match TRBD1. CDR3 size: 13 residues. Unmatched junction bases numbered 8, after V lost 6 bases and J lost 7 bases. Germline values: CDR1 MNHNY, CDR2 SVGAGI (reference sequence).

The CDR3 region has the DNA TGCAGTGCTAGAGATTCCCAGGGTCAGCCCCAGCATTTT. Its translation is CSARDSQGQPQHF. V gene TRBV20-1 combines with J gene TRBJ1-5; weak D call: TRBD1 (5 bases). The CDR3 length is 13 residues. Germline V CDR1 and CDR2: DFQATT, SNEGSKA (reference sequence). With 0 bases removed from V and 6 bases from J, the gap between germline ends came to 9 bases.

The chain links TRBV10-3 to TRBJ1-4, with no clear D. Germline CDR1 reads ENHRY; CDR2 reads SYGVKD. Deletions cut 8 bases from V and 10 bases from J, with 14 bases between. The CDR3 extends over 12 amino acids. The CDR3 loop reads CAIGILMGKLFF. For the CDR3, the DNA is TGTGCCATCGGAATCCTCATGGGAAAACTGTTTTTT.

The chain couples TRBV6-6 to TRBJ2-5; D possibly corresponds to TRBD2 (7 bases). The CDR3 has 12 amino acids. Trimming shortened V by 11 bases and J by 1 base, and 11 bases separated the two germline ends. Germline V CDR1 and CDR2: MNHNY, SVGAGI (reference sequence). CDR3 in DNA: TGTGCCGGGGGGGCGGTCCAAGAGACCCAGTACTTC. Amino acid sequence: CAGGAVQETQYF.

The chain links TRBV20-1 to TRBJ2-1, with a possible D match to TRBD2 (5 bases). V lost 3 bases and J lost 10, with 16 bases in between. Germline CDR1 reads DFQATT; CDR2 reads SNEGSKA (reference sequence). This CDR3 spans 13 amino acids. The CDR3 DNA reads TGCAGTGCTAGGCGCGGGCCGCAAAGGGAGCAGTTCTTC. Its protein is CSARRGPQREQFF.